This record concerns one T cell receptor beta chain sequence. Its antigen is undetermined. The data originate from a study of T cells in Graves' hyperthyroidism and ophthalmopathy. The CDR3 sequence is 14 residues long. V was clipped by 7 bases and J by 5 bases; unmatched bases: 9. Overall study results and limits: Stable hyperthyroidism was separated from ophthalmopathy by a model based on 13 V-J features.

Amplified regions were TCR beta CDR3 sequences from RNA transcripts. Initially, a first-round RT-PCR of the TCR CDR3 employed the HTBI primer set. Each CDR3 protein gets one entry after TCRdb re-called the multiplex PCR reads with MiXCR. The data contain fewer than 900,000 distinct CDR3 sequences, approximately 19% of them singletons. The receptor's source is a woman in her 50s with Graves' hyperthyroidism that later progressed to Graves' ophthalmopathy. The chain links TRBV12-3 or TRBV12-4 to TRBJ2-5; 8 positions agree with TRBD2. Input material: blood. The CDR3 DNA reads TGTGCCAGCAATGACGGGGGGGCCGGGGAGACCCAGTACTTC. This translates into CASNDGGAGETQYF.